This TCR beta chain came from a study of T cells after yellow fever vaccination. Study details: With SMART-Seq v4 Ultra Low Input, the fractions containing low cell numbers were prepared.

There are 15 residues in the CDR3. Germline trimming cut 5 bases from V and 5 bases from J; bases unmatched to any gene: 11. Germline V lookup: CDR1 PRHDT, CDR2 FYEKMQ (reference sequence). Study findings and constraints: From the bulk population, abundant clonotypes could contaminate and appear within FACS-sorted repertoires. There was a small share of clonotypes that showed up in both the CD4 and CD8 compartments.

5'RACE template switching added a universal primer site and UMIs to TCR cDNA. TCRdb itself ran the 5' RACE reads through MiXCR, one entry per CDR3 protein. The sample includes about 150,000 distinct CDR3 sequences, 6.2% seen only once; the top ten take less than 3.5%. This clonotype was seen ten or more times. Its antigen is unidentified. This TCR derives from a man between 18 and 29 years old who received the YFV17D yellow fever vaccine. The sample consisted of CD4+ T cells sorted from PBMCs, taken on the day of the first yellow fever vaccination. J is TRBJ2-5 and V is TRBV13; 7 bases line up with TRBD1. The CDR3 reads CASSRRQGSSETQYF. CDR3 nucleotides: TGTGCCAGCAGCCGGAGACAGGGTTCCAGCGAGACCCAGTACTTC.